This TCR beta chain comes out of a study of Graves' ophthalmopathy and Graves' hyperthyroidism. Study results and caveats: Most thyroid-expanded clonotypes exceeding 0.001 frequency were also found in blood. Progression of ophthalmopathy was predicted by the model with about 68% sensitivity and less than 85% specificity.

This clonotype has a count of ten or more. Its antigen is still unknown. The V segment lost 5 bases and the J segment 4 bases; nucleotides outside the gene matches: 15. The CDR3 consists of 16 residues. Germline V CDR1 and CDR2: DFQATT, SNEGSKA (reference sequence). Excluded were patients with other autoimmune diseases, uncontrolled infections, pregnancy or lactation. Diagnoses were established from clinical symptoms, serum thyroxine, TRAb, thyroid ultrasound and orbital computed tomography. RNA transcripts yielded amplified TCR beta CDR3 regions. Amplification began with first-round RT-PCR using HTBI primers, then second-round multiplex PCR was performed. TCRdb independently ran MiXCR on the multiplex PCR reads; one entry per CDR3 protein. The sample consists of tens of thousands of distinct CDR3 sequences, approximately 50% of them appearing once.

Input material: peripheral blood. This chain joins TRBV20-1 and TRBJ2-3, with 7 positions matching TRBD2. This clonotype was sampled from an adult woman with Graves' ophthalmopathy. The CDR3 protein is CSAPIWAGVGPDTQYF. The CDR3 DNA is TGCAGTGCTCCGATATGGGCGGGAGTGGGTCCAGATACGCAGTATTTT.